The next 20 T cell receptor beta chains were all read from a single sample in a study of blood T cell repertoires in COVID-19. TCRdb's copy holds only in-frame clones and misses some; the assay was immunoSEQ multiplex PCR. This table holds about 150,000 clones, approximately 73% found once. The material sequenced was peripheral blood. These receptors were taken from a man between 60 and 75 years old with acute or convalescent COVID-19.

This clone was seen a handful of times. CDR3: CASREREGGTGELFF. CDR3 bases: TGTGCCAGCAGGGAGCGGGAGGGAGGAACCGGGGAGCTGTTTTTT. The V and J genes are TRBV2 and TRBJ2-2, with 10 bases identical to TRBD2. With V trimmed by 6 bases and J by 5 bases, 6 bases remained unmatched. CDR1 and CDR2 (germline): SNHLY, FYNNEI. The CDR3 sequence is 15 residues long.

The V and J genes are TRBV29-1 and TRBJ2-2; no firm D call. The germline V and J ends were trimmed by 7 bases and 3 bases, with 6 bases remaining between them. The CDR3 length is 11 residues. Germline CDR1 SQVTM, CDR2 ANQGSEA. The CDR3 bases are TGCAGCGGGGCGTACACCGGGGAGCTGTTTTTT. This encodes CSGAYTGELFF.

This clone was seen more than once but under ten times. The rearrangement uses TRBV4-2 and TRBJ2-5; possible D gene TRBD2, 5 bases. CDR1 is LGHNA, CDR2 YNFKEQ, per germline. The V end lost 0 bases, the J end lost 5 bases, and 13 bases lay between the germline ends. The CDR3 extends over 15 amino acids. CDR3 in amino acids: CASSQDDGVDETQYF. DNA of the CDR3: TGTGCCAGCAGCCAAGATGACGGGGTTGATGAGACCCAGTACTTC.

The V call is TRBV27, the J call TRBJ1-3; 8 bases match TRBD1. This CDR3 comprises 15 residues. V lost 5 bases to trimming and J lost 7 bases; unmatched junction nucleotides: 10. The germline gives CDR1 MNHEY, CDR2 SMNVEV (reference sequence). CDR3 sequence (DNA): TGTGCCAGCAGTAACCGGACAGGGAATACCAACACCATATATTTT. Encoded protein: CASSNRTGNTNTIYF.

The chain recombines TRBV9 with TRBJ2-1, with 9 nucleotides matching TRBD1. The V segment lost 3 bases and the J segment 2 bases; nucleotides outside the gene matches: 3. Germline loops: CDR1 SGDLS, CDR2 YYNGEE. The CDR3 consists of 15 residues. CDR3 nucleotides: TGTGCCAGCAGCGCCGGGACAGGGACCTACAATGAGCAGTTCTTC. This encodes CASSAGTGTYNEQFF. Drawing the rest from reference TRBV9 and TRBJ2-1, the complete variable domain is DSGVTQTPKHLITATGQRVTLRCSPRSGDLSVYWYQQSLDQGLQFLIQYYNGEERAKGNILERFSAQQFPDLHSELNLSSLELGDSALYFCASSAGTGTYNEQFFGPGTRLTVL.

This chain uses TRBV7-2 with TRBJ1-2; no firm D call. The CDR3 has 15 residues. The V end was cut by 1 base, the J end by 8 bases, with 17 bases between. CDR1 and CDR2 from the germline V gene are SGHTA and FQGNSA. The CDR3 coding sequence is TGTGCCAGCAGCTTAGATGTACAGTTAGGTGTAGGCTACACCTTC. Translating it yields CASSLDVQLGVGYTF.

The chain is built from TRBV7-2 and TRBJ1-2, with TRBD1 identical over 8 bases. V lost 4 bases to trimming and J lost 3 bases; unmatched junction nucleotides: 1. This CDR3 is 13 amino acids long. Germline V CDR1 and CDR2: SGHTA, FQGNSA. The CDR3 loop reads CASSSTGDYGYTF. The CDR3 DNA sequence: TGTGCCAGCAGCTCGACAGGGGACTATGGCTACACCTTC.

J is TRBJ2-3 and V is TRBV7-2; weak D call: TRBD2 (5 bases). The CDR3 runs 15 residues. Germline V gene data show CDR1 as SGHTA and CDR2 as FQGNSA. Trimming stripped 3 bases from V and 1 base from J, with 11 bases between. CDR3 sequence reads: CASSFGLAGTDTQYF. CDR3 coding DNA: TGTGCCAGCAGCTTCGGGCTAGCAGGCACAGATACGCAGTATTTT.

This clone was seen just once. This rearrangement joins TRBV6-5 to TRBJ2-2; possible D gene TRBD2, 6 bases. The germline V gene encodes CDR1 MNHEY and CDR2 SVGAGI. The CDR3 sequence is 13 residues long. V was clipped by 6 bases and J by 6 bases, with 11 bases between them. As DNA, the CDR3 is TGTGCCAGCAGCCGTACTAGCCCCGGGGAGCTGTTTTTT. Translating gives CASSRTSPGELFF.

This chain connects TRBV25-1 to TRBJ1-3, with TRBD1 as a possible D gene (5 bases). Trimming took 5 bases from V and 2 from J, leaving 13 bases between them. The CDR3 extends over 15 amino acids. Germline lookup yields CDR1 MGHDK and CDR2 SYGVNS. CDR3 protein: CASSSRGSTGNTIYF. The CDR3 DNA follows: TGTGCCAGCAGTTCGCGGGGCTCCACTGGAAACACCATATATTTT.

CDR3 in amino acids: CASSKGGSGHQETQYF. CDR3 in DNA: TGTGCCAGCAGCAAAGGTGGATCAGGCCACCAAGAGACCCAGTACTTC. V usage is TRBV21-1 and J usage is TRBJ2-5; TRBD1, as called in the table, went unchecked against the DNA. TRBV21-1 is termed a pseudogene. The CDR3 sequence is 16 residues long.

The chain couples TRBV5-4 to TRBJ2-7, with 10 bases aligning to TRBD1. Germline V CDR1 and CDR2: SGHNT, YYREEE (reference sequence). This CDR3 has 16 residues. The junction had 12 bases not matched to a gene; V was cut back by 4 bases and J by 5 bases. The CDR3 sequence: CASSRGPGQGINEQYF. The CDR3, as DNA: TGTGCCAGCAGCCGGGGCCCGGGACAGGGGATAAACGAGCAGTACTTC. Supplemented by reference TRBV5-4 and TRBJ2-7, the full variable domain reads ETGVTQSPTHLIKTRGQQVTLRCSSQSGHNTVSWYQQALGQGPQFIFQYYREEENGRGNFPPRFSGLQFPNYSSELNVNALELDDSALYLCASSRGPGQGINEQYFGPGTRLTVT.

The chain is built from TRBV7-9 and TRBJ1-2, with a possible D match to TRBD1 (6 bases). CDR3 length equals 15 residues. Germline V lookup: CDR1 SEHNR, CDR2 FQNEAQ (reference sequence). V was cut by 3 bases and J by 5 bases, with 16 bases left in between. CDR3 sequence reads: CASSLRLGGIYGYTF. DNA for the CDR3: TGTGCCAGCAGCTTGCGCCTAGGGGGAATTTATGGCTACACCTTC.

The chain is built from TRBV4-1 and TRBJ2-5; no clear D gene. The CDR3 loop spans 15 amino acids. Looked up from germline, CDR1 is MGHRA and CDR2 is YSYEKL. Between the trimmed V and J ends, which lost 1 base and 4 bases, there was a span of 13 bases. The CDR3 DNA reads as TGCGCCAGCAGCCAAGGGCTAGTTGAGGTAGAGACCCAGTACTTC. Its translation is CASSQGLVEVETQYF.

The V gene is TRBV7-9, the J gene TRBJ2-1; 8 nucleotides align to TRBD2. This CDR3 spans 13 amino acids. Germline V CDR1 and CDR2: SEHNR, FQNEAQ (reference sequence). The junction had 8 bases not matched to a gene; V was cut back by 9 bases and J by 7 bases. Here the CDR3 DNA reads TGTGCCAGTCGACGGGAGGGCCAAAATGAGCAGTTCTTC. Encoded protein: CASRREGQNEQFF.

This clone was counted a single time. This rearrangement joins TRBV19 to TRBJ2-7; 10 nucleotides agree with TRBD2. The CDR3 is 15 residues long. V was pared by 9 bases and J by 5 bases, with 13 bases of the junction left unmatched. The V gene's germline CDR1 is LNHDA and CDR2 SQIVND (reference sequence). In DNA, the CDR3 is TGTGCCAGCGCTTGGGCTAGCGGGAGTTCCCACGAGCAGTACTTC. It specifies CASAWASGSSHEQYF.

This clone showed up many times. The chain recombines TRBV29-1 with TRBJ1-2; TRBD1 aligns across 7 bases. This CDR3 region has 13 residues. Germline-derived CDR1 and CDR2 are SQVTM and ANQGSEA. Trimming at V came to 7 bases and at J to 7 bases, leaving 12 bases not matched to a gene. The CDR3 DNA sequence: TGCAGCGACAACCGACAGGGCCCGGGTGGCTACACCTTC. This translates into CSDNRQGPGGYTF.

This clone was observed once. The chain links TRBV4-1 to TRBJ2-7; 7 positions match TRBD2. The trim removed 0 bases at V and 2 bases at J, leaving 4 bases unmatched. Germline V gene sequence: CDR1 MGHRA, CDR2 YSYEKL. The length of the CDR3 is 15 residues. The chain's CDR3 is CASSQDGGITYEQYF. Here the CDR3 DNA reads TGCGCCAGCAGCCAAGACGGGGGGATAACCTACGAGCAGTACTTC.

The chain carries TRBV27 and TRBJ1-1, with TRBD1 as a possible D gene (5 bases). The CDR3 loop spans 15 amino acids. V shed 2 bases and J shed 5 bases, with 15 bases lying between them. Germline CDR1 MNHEY, CDR2 SMNVEV (reference sequence). The DNA of the CDR3 is TGTGCCAGCAGTTTAGTTGGTCCAGGGCGGACTGAAGCTTTCTTT. It codes for CASSLVGPGRTEAFF.

This clone was seen just once. The chain couples TRBV5-1 to TRBJ2-1; possible D gene TRBD2, 6 bases. Germline CDR1 and CDR2: SGHRS and YFSETQ. The V and J ends lost 2 bases and 2 bases respectively, with 8 bases between them. The CDR3 has 14 residues. In nucleotides, the CDR3 is TGCGCCAGCAGCTTCGGCGGGGCCTACAATGAGCAGTTCTTC. Its translation: CASSFGGAYNEQFF. The complete variable domain, with remaining parts taken from reference TRBV5-1 and TRBJ2-1, reads KAGVTQTPRYLIKTRGQQVTLSCSPISGHRSVSWYQQTPGQGLQFLFEYFSETQRNKGNFPGRFSGRQFSNSRSEMNVSTLELGDSALYLCASSFGGAYNEQFFGPGTRLTVL.